The following is a TCR beta chain sequence with its context. Its target antigen remains unknown. It has no much larger one-base neighbor in the sample; base qualities were not kept. CDR1 is given as KGHDR and CDR2 as SFDVKD, both from the germline V gene. The cysteine opens and the phenylalanine closes a CDR3 of 17 amino acids. The entry retains the CDR3 DNA only, 51 bases that are in frame from base 1. For this chain, trimming is 0 bases at the V end and 4 bases at the J end, and the number of junction bases without a gene match is 8. Library preparation employed 5' RACE. The listed sequencing device is Illumina HiSeq 2000. Template switching introduced a universal primer binding site; the final cDNA contained a unique molecular identifier, enabling accurate counting of TCR cDNA molecules. Specific primers in the conserved constant-segment region were used to synthesize first-strand cDNA for TCR alpha and beta chains. Each cDNA library was double barcoded, with a SMART-Mk sample barcode plus Illumina barcodes, to control for contamination. TruSeq adapter sequences along with Illumina sample barcodes were introduced in two successive PCR steps. The Illumina HiSeq platform was used with custom primers to sequence TCR alpha and beta cDNA libraries. On the authors' methods: MiGEC processed the raw reads to extract unique molecular identifiers, while MiXCR was used to determine the CDR3 positions. For each individual, recombination models were inferred using an EM algorithm with the repgenHMM and IGoR tools. Shared clonotype analysis was performed with the tcR package in R, normalizing sharing by the product of cloneset sizes. To study raw recombination free of thymic and clonal selection effects, out-of-frame nonproductive sequences were analyzed. TCRdb trimmed public reads at Q25 via fastp, called clones via MiXCR and kept in-frame beta chains. Each CDR3 protein gets just one entry, which takes the most common genes and DNA from the rows behind it. The V and J calls here are based on TCRdb, not the publication. The sample includes 700,000 or so distinct CDR3 sequences, with under 9% observed a single time. About 0.98% of the sample lies in the top ten.

These data are taken from a study of identical twins (dated by TCRdb to 2016 to 2017). Regarding the research as a whole: To test whether fetal clonotypes persist, the study used deep sequencing on TCR alpha and beta repertoires from monozygotic twins, unrelated adults of various ages, and cord blood. To rule out contamination, replicate twin experiments were performed at different times with different library preparation protocols.

Every donor was a healthy Caucasian. Three pairs of female monozygotic twins, all aged roughly 18 to 29 years, made up the twin cohort. RNA for TCR libraries was isolated from peripheral blood mononuclear cells. What the authors observed across the whole study: Fewer insertions were carried by abundant cord blood beta clonotypes; a weaker similar trend was observed in young adult naive repertoires, while no such trend was observed in memory repertoires. Out-of-frame TCR alpha sequences shared between twins showed an excess of low generation-probability sequences compared with coincidental sharing between unrelated individuals. Invariant T cells such as MAIT and iNKT could partly confound zero-insertion analyses, although diverse VJ usage argued against such confounding for most clonotypes. In monozygotic twins, out-of-frame TCR alpha sharing was systematically underestimated by recombination models, although the models agreed with sharing between unrelated individuals. Because the same donors could not be followed over many years, the conclusions relied on cross-sectional statistical analysis. In beta out-of-frame sequences, excess twin sharing was weaker, because having fewer shared sequences lowered the signal-to-noise ratio.

These data also formed part of another study, on yellow fever vaccine responses in identical twins. The second study, in turn, reports: According to the authors, the vaccine-induced T cell response in identical twins seemed to be partly convergent and partly specific to each individual. In the study, vaccine-responding T cell clones were precisely tracked in identical twins.

Material: PBMCs. The chain links TRBV24-1 with TRBJ2-1, with TRBD2 identical over 7 junction bases. This sequence was found in a woman in her late teens or twenties in good health. The CDR3 reads as follows: CATSDLKASGDYNEQFF. The nucleotide sequence reads as follows: TGTGCCACCAGTGATTTGAAGGCTAGCGGAGATTACAATGAGCAGTTCTTC.